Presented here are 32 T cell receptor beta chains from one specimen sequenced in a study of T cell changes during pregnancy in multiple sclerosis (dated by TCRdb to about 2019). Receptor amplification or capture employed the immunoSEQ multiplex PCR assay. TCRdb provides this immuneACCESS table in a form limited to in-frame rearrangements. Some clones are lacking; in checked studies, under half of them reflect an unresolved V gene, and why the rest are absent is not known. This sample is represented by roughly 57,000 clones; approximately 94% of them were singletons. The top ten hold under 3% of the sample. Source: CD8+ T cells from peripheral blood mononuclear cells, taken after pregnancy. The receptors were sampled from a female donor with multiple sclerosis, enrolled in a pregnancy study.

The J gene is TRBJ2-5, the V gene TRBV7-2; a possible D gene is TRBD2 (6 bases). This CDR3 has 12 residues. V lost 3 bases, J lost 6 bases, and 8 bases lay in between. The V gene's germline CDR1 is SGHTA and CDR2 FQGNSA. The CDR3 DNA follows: TGTGCCAGCAGCTTGGGGGGAAAGACCCAGTACTTC. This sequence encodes CASSLGGKTQYF.

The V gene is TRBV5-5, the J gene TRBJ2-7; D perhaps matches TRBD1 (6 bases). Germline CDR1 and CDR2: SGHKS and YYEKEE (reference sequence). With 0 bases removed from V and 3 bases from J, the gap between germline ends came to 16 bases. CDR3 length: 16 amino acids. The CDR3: CASSLAGQGYIYEQYF. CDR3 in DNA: TGTGCCAGCAGCTTGGCCGGGCAGGGGTATATCTACGAGCAGTACTTC.

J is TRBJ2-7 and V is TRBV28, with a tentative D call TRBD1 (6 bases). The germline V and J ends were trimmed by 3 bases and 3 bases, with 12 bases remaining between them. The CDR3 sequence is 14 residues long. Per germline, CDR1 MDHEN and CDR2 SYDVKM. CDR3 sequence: CASSFNRVNYEQYF. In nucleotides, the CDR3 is TGTGCCAGCAGTTTTAACAGGGTTAACTACGAGCAGTACTTC.

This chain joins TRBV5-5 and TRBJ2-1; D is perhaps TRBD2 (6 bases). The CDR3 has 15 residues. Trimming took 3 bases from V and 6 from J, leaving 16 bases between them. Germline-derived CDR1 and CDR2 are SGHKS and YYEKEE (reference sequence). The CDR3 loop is CASSWGVGGSNEQFF. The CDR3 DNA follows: TGTGCCAGCAGCTGGGGGGTTGGAGGGTCCAATGAGCAGTTCTTC.

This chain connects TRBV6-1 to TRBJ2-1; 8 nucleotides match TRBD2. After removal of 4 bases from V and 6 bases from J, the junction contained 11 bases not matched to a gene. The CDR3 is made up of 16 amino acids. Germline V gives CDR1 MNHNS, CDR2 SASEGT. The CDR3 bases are TGTGCCAGCAGTGTAGAGCCAGCGGGAGAGGGCAATGAGCAGTTCTTC. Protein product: CASSVEPAGEGNEQFF.

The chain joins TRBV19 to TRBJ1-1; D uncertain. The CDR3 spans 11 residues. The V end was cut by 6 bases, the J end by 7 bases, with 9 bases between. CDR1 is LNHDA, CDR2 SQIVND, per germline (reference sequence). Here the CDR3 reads CASRTSLEAFF. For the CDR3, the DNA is TGTGCCAGTAGGACAAGCCTTGAAGCTTTCTTT.

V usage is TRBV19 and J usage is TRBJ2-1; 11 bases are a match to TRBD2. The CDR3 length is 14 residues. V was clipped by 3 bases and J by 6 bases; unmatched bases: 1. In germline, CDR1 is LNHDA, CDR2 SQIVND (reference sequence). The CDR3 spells CASSMGLAVNEQFF. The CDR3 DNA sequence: TGTGCCAGTAGTATGGGACTAGCGGTCAATGAGCAGTTCTTC. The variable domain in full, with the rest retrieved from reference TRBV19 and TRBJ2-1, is DGGITQSPKYLFRKEGQNVTLSCEQNLNHDAMYWYRQDPGQGLRLIYYSQIVNDFQKGDIAEGYSVSREKKESFPLTVTSAQKNPTAFYLCASSMGLAVNEQFFGPGTRLTVL.

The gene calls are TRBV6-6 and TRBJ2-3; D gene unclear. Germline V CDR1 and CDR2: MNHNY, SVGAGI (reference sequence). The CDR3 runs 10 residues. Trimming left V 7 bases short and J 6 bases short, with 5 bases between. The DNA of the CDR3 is TGTGCCAGCACGGGTGATACGCAGTATTTT. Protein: CASTGDTQYF.

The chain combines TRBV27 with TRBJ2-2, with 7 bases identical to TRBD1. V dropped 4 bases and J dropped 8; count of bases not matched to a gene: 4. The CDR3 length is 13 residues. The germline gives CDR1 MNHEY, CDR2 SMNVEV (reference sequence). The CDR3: CASSSQGIGELFF. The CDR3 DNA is TGTGCCAGCAGTTCACAGGGGATAGGGGAGCTGTTTTTT.

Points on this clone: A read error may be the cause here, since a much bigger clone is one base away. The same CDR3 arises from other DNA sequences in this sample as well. CDR3 bases: TGTGCCAGCAGTGACGGGACTAGCGGGAATGAGCAGTTCTTC. This encodes CASSDGTSGNEQFF. V usage is TRBV6-4 and J usage is TRBJ2-1, with 12 bases fitting TRBD2. Looked up from germline, CDR1 is MRHNA and CDR2 is SNTAGT. V dropped 2 bases and J dropped 7; count of bases not matched to a gene: 0. This CDR3 has 14 amino acids.

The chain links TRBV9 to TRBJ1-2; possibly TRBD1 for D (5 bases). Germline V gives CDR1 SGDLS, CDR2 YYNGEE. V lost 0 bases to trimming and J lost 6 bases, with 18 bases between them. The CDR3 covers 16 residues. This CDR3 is CASSVGPDPDIHGYTF. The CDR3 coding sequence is TGTGCCAGCAGCGTAGGTCCCGACCCGGACATCCATGGCTACACCTTC.

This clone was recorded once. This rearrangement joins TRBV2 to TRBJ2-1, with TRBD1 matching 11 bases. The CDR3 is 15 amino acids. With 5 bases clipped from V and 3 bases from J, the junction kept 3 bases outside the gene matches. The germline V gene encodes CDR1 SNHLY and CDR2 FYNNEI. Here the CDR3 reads CASSLGQGVYNEQFF. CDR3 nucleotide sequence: TGTGCCAGCAGTCTGGGACAGGGGGTCTACAATGAGCAGTTCTTC.

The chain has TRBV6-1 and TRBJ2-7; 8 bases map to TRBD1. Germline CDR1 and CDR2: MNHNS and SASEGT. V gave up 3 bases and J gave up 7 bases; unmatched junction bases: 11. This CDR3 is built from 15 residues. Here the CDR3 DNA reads TGTGCCAGCAGTGACGCCCGACAGGGGATGGGAGAGCAGTACTTC. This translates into CASSDARQGMGEQYF.

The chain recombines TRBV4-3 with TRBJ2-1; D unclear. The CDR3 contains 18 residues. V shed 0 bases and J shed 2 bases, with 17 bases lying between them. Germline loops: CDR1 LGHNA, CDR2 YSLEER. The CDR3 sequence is CASSQDSLERSTYNEQFF. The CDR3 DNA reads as TGCGCCAGCAGCCAAGATTCCCTAGAGAGGAGCACCTACAATGAGCAGTTCTTC.

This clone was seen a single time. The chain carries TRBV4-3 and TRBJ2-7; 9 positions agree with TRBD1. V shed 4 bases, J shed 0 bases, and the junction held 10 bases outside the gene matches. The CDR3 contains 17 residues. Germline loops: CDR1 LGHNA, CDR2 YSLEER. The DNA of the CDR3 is TGCGCCAGCAGCCCCCGGGGTCCGGGACAGGGCTCCTACGAGCAGTACTTC. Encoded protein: CASSPRGPGQGSYEQYF.

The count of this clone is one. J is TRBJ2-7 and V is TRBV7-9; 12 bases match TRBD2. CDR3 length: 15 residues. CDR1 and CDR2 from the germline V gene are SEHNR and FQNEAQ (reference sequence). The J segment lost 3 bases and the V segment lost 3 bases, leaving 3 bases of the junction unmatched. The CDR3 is CASSLTSGRGYEQYF. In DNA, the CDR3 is TGTGCCAGCAGCTTGACTAGCGGGAGAGGCTACGAGCAGTACTTC.

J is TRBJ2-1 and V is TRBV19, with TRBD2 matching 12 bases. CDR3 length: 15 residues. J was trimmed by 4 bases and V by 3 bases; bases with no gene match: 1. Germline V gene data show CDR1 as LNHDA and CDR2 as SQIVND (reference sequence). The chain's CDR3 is CASSMGTSGYNEQFF. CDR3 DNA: TGTGCCAGTAGTATGGGGACTAGCGGGTACAATGAGCAGTTCTTC.

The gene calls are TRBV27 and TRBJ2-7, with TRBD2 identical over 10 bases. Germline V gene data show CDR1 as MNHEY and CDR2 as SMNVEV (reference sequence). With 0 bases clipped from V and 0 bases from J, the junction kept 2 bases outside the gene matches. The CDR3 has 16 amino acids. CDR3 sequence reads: CASSLSSGRVSYEQYF. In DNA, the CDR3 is TGTGCCAGCAGTTTATCCAGCGGGAGGGTCTCCTACGAGCAGTACTTC.

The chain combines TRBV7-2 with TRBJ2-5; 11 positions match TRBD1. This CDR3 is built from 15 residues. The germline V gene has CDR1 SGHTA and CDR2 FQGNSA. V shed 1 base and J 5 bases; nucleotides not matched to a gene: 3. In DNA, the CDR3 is TGTGCCAGCAGCTTAGGGACAGGGGGCATCGAGACCCAGTACTTC. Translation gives CASSLGTGGIETQYF.

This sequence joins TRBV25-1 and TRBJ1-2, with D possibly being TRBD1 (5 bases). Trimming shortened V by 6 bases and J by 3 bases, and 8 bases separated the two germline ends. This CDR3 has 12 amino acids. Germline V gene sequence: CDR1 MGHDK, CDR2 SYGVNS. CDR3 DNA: TGTGCCAGCAGCGACAGCTACTATGGCTACACCTTC. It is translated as CASSDSYYGYTF.

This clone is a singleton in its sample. The CDR3 region is CASSLGTSGMNEQFF. DNA for the CDR3: TGCGCCAGCAGCTTGGGGACTAGCGGGATGAATGAGCAGTTCTTC. This chain connects TRBV5-1 to TRBJ2-1; 12 nucleotides agree with TRBD2. Trimming cost V 0 bases and J 7 bases; bases outside gene matches: 2. The CDR3 is 15 residues long. Per the germline V gene, CDR1 is SGHRS and CDR2 is YFSETQ.

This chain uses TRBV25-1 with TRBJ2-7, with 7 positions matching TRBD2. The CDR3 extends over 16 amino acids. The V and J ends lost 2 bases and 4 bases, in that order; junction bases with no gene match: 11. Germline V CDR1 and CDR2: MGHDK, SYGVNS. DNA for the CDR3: TGTGCCAGCAGTGAAGGCGGGAGCATCGGCTCGTACGAGCAGTACTTC. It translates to CASSEGGSIGSYEQYF.

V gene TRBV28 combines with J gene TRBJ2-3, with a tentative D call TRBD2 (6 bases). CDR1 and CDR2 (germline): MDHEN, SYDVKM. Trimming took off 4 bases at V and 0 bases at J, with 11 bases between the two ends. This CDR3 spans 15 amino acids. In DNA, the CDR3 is TGTGCCAGCAGTTATGTTAGCGGTAGCACAGATACGCAGTATTTT. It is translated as CASSYVSGSTDTQYF.

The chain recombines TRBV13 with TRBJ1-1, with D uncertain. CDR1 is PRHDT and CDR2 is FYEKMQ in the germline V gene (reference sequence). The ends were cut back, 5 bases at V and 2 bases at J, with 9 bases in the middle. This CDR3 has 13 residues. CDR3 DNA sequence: TGTGCCAGCAGCGTCGCCCTAAACACTGAAGCTTTCTTT. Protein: CASSVALNTEAFF.

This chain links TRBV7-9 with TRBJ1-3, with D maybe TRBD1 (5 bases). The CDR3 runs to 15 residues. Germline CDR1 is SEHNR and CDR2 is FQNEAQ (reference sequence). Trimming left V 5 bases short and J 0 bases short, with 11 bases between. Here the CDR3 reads CASSARRVSGNTIYF. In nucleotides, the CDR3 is TGTGCCAGCAGCGCCCGCAGGGTCTCTGGAAACACCATATATTTT.

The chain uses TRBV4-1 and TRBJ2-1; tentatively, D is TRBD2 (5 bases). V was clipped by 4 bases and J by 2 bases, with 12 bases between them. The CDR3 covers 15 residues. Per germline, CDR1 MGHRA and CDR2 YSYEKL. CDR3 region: CASSPRLMAYNEQFF. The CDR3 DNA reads TGCGCCAGCAGCCCCCGACTAATGGCCTACAATGAGCAGTTCTTC.

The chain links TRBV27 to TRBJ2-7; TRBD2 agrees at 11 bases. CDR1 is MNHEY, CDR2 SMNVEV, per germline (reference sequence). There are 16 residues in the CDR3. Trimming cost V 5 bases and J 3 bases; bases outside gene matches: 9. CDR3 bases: TGTGCCAGCAGTGACTCCGGGACTAGCGGAATCTACGAGCAGTACTTC. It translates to CASSDSGTSGIYEQYF.

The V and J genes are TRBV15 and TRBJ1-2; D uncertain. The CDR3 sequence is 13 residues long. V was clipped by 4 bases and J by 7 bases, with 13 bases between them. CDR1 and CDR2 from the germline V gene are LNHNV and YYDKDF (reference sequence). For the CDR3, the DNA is TGTGCCACCAGCATAGGAGGGAGGCCTGGCTACACCTTC. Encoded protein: CATSIGGRPGYTF.

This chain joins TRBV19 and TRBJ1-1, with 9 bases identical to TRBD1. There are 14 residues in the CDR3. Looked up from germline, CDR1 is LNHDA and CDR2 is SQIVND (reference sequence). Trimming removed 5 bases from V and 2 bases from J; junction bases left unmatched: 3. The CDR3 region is CASSVGQGNTEAFF. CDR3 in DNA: TGTGCCAGTAGTGTGGGACAGGGTAACACTGAAGCTTTCTTT.

CDR3 amino acids: CASSLRGTGSQPQHF. Here the CDR3 DNA reads TGTGCCAGCAGTTTACGCGGGACAGGGTCTCAGCCCCAGCATTTT. The chain carries TRBV27 and TRBJ1-5; 9 bases map to TRBD1. The trim removed 2 bases at V and 6 bases at J, leaving 5 bases unmatched. CDR1 and CDR2 from the germline V gene are MNHEY and SMNVEV (reference sequence). The CDR3 runs 15 residues.

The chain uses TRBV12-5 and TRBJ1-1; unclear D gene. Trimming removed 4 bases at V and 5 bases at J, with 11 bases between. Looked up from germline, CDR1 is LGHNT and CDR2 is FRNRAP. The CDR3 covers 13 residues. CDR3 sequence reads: CASGWRARTEAFF. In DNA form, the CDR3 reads TGTGCTAGTGGTTGGAGGGCGAGGACTGAAGCTTTCTTT.

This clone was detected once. The CDR3 DNA follows: TGTGCCAGCAGCTTGGGACTAGCGGGAAGCACAGATACGCAGTATTTT. This translates into CASSLGLAGSTDTQYF. The V and J genes are TRBV5-4 and TRBJ2-3; 11 nucleotides align to TRBD2. The ends lost 0 bases at V and 0 bases at J; junction bases unmatched: 0. The CDR3 length is 16 residues. Germline CDR1 is SGHNT and CDR2 is YYREEE (reference sequence). Full variable domain (rest looked up from reference TRBV5-4 and TRBJ2-3): ETGVTQSPTHLIKTRGQQVTLRCSSQSGHNTVSWYQQALGQGPQFIFQYYREEENGRGNFPPRFSGLQFPNYSSELNVNALELDDSALYLCASSLGLAGSTDTQYFGPGTRLTVL.